This record covers a single T cell receptor beta chain. Seattle researchers signed up patients amid active infection and tracked them longitudinally. Produced via immunoSEQ multiplex PCR; TCRdb's table is partial and in-frame only. Of approximately 170,000 clones detected, around four fifths appear once; the ten largest clones hold about 2.5%. The sample comes from a study of blood T cell repertoires in COVID-19. Study-wide context: Researchers got acute and convalescent COVID-19 samples from the United States, Italy and Spain.

The CDR3 runs to 16 residues. Germline V gene sequence: CDR1 MDHEN, CDR2 SYDVKM. J gave up 1 base and V 8 bases, and 11 bases lay outside the gene matches. Material for sequencing was peripheral blood. This sequence joins TRBV28 and TRBJ2-1, with TRBD1 matching over 7 bases. The origin of this receptor is a woman older than 75 with COVID-19, enrolled during active disease. Here the CDR3 DNA reads TGTGCCAGCCACGATGAGTTCAGGGGGTCCTACAATGAGCAGTTCTTC. Translating gives CASHDEFRGSYNEQFF.